The 10 T cell receptor beta chains given below trace back to one sample, sequenced in a study of T cells after yellow fever vaccination. TCRdb re-called the 5' RACE reads through MiXCR, storing one row per CDR3 protein. The sample carries a few hundred thousand distinct CDR3 sequences, over 3% recorded once. The source material was PBMCs, sampled 15 days after the yellow fever booster vaccination. These receptors all come from a man aged 18-30 years who received the YFV17D yellow fever vaccine.

This clonotype was counted ten times or more. The J gene is TRBJ1-4, the V gene TRBV10-3, with 11 nucleotides matching TRBD1. V dropped 6 bases and J dropped 2; count of bases not matched to a gene: 5. Per germline, CDR1 ENHRY and CDR2 SYGVKD. The CDR3 covers 16 residues. The chain's CDR3 is CAISNGQGATNEKLFF. The CDR3 DNA reads TGTGCCATCAGCAATGGACAGGGGGCGACTAATGAAAAACTGTTTTTT.

The chain recombines TRBV5-1 with TRBJ2-1, with 16 bases matching TRBD2. This CDR3 has 15 residues. The germline gives CDR1 SGHRS, CDR2 YFSETQ. Germline trimming cut 4 bases from V and 9 bases from J; bases unmatched to any gene: 4. CDR3 loop: CASSGTSGRAGEQFF. The CDR3 bases are TGCGCCAGCAGCGGGACTAGCGGGAGGGCCGGTGAGCAGTTCTTC.

This clonotype was found many times. This chain uses TRBV5-1 with TRBJ1-5; weak D call: TRBD1 (6 bases). The CDR3 spans 16 residues. Germline V gene lookup returns CDR1 SGHRS and CDR2 YFSETQ. Between the trimmed V and J ends, which lost 1 base and 3 bases, there was a span of 14 bases. The CDR3 sequence is CASSLSAGAVNQPQHF. The CDR3 DNA is TGCGCCAGCAGCTTGTCGGCAGGGGCCGTCAATCAGCCCCAGCATTTT.

This clonotype appeared a single time. This clone may be a read error of a much larger clone one base away. The rearrangement uses TRBV20-1 and TRBJ1-4; TRBD1 agrees at 8 bases. The CDR3 runs 13 residues. In germline, CDR1 is DFQATT, CDR2 SNEGSKA (reference sequence). CDR3 sequence (DNA): TGCAGTGCCAGACCAGGGGGCTTTGAAAAACCGTTTTTT. Encoded protein: CSARPGGFEKPFF.

This clonotype appeared many times. The chain uses TRBV30 and TRBJ2-1; TRBD2 aligns across 8 bases. The CDR3 consists of 16 residues. Germline V gene data show CDR1 as GTSNPN and CDR2 as SVGIG (reference sequence). The V gene end was trimmed by 1 base and the J gene end by 7 bases; junction bases not matched to a gene: 12. This chain's CDR3 is CAWSGNDGGARNEQFF. The DNA for the CDR3 is TGTGCCTGGAGTGGGAATGACGGGGGGGCGCGGAATGAGCAGTTCTTC.

This clonotype was detected ten times or more. Sequence at one end of the junction differs from germline and may be a read error. The genes are TRBV5-5 and TRBJ1-1; D gene unclear. This CDR3 contains 13 residues. CDR1 SGHKS and CDR2 YYEKEE come from the germline V gene (reference sequence). The CDR3 DNA reads TGTGCCAGCAGCTTGGATTGGAACTCTGAAGCTTTCTTT. Encoded protein: CASSLDWNSEAFF.

This clonotype came up many times. This chain links TRBV2 with TRBJ1-6, with D possibly being TRBD1 (6 bases). Germline V gives CDR1 SNHLY, CDR2 FYNNEI. Trimming took 2 bases from V and 7 from J, leaving 15 bases between them. This CDR3 contains 16 residues. Written as DNA, the CDR3 is TGTGCCAGCAGTGAAAGACAGGCAGTAGGGAATTCACCCCTCCACTTT. This sequence encodes CASSERQAVGNSPLHF.

The sample holds many counts of this clonotype. This chain links TRBV7-9 with TRBJ2-1; possible D gene TRBD2, 5 bases. Trimming shortened V by 0 bases and J by 1 base, and 10 bases separated the two germline ends. Germline V CDR1 and CDR2: SEHNR, FQNEAQ (reference sequence). The CDR3 runs to 16 residues. In DNA, the CDR3 is TGTGCCAGCAGCTTAGCGTGGGAGCGGTCCTACAATGAGCAGTTCTTC. Encoded protein: CASSLAWERSYNEQFF.

V usage is TRBV7-3 and J usage is TRBJ1-1; possibly TRBD1 for D (6 bases). Per the germline V gene, CDR1 is SGHTA and CDR2 is FQGTGA. The V end was cut by 5 bases, the J end by 4 bases, with 17 bases between. The CDR3 runs to 15 residues. The CDR3 nucleotides read TGTGCCAGCAGCGTCCATGGCGGGGGCGTCACTGAAGCTTTCTTT. Protein sequence: CASSVHGGGVTEAFF.

This clonotype was detected many times. The rearrangement links TRBV3-1 to TRBJ2-2, with TRBD1 matching over 10 bases. Germline loops: CDR1 LGHDT, CDR2 YNNKEL (reference sequence). V was pared by 3 bases and J by 5 bases, with 6 bases of the junction left unmatched. This CDR3 has 16 amino acids. This chain's CDR3 is CASSQNRDRGTGELFF. The CDR3 nucleotides read TGTGCCAGCAGCCAGAACCGGGACAGGGGTACCGGGGAGCTGTTTTTT.